Shown below are 20 T cell receptor beta chains from a single sample sequenced in a study of blood T cell repertoires in COVID-19. Measured with immunoSEQ multiplex PCR; TCRdb has only the in-frame clones, and not every one. The sample contains some 490,000 clones, 70% to 90% of which appear only once. The sample consisted of PBMCs or T cells enriched from blood (not recorded which). The source is a woman aged 60-75 years who had recovered from COVID-19.

Remarks on this clone: The sample holds other DNA sequences that translate to the same CDR3. J is TRBJ1-5 and V is TRBV18; 11 bases are a match to TRBD1. CDR1 and CDR2 from the germline V gene are KGHSH and LQKENI. Losses at the gene ends were 6 bases for V and 6 bases for J; bases not matched to a gene: 7. The CDR3 has 15 amino acids. As DNA, the CDR3 is TGTGCCAGCTCCCCCGGACAGGGGGCCGGTCAGCCCCAGCATTTT. It is translated as CASSPGQGAGQPQHF.

J is TRBJ1-1 and V is TRBV4-1; D remains unclear. Germline V lookup: CDR1 MGHRA, CDR2 YSYEKL. Trimming shortened V by 1 base and J by 4 bases, and 13 bases separated the two germline ends. This CDR3 is built from 15 residues. In nucleotides, the CDR3 is TGCGCCAGCAGCCAAGTGGAGACTGCGATCACTGAAGCTTTCTTT. It translates to CASSQVETAITEAFF.

The chain recombines TRBV10-3 with TRBJ2-2; D may be TRBD1 (6 bases). Germline lookup yields CDR1 ENHRY and CDR2 SYGVKD. This CDR3 has 18 residues. V was trimmed by 0 bases and J by 2 bases, leaving 16 bases between them. Written as DNA, the CDR3 is TGTGCCATCAGTGAGTCGGGGGCTGGGCGGATAAACACCGGGGAGCTGTTTTTT. This codes for CAISESGAGRINTGELFF.

This sequence joins TRBV11-3 and TRBJ1-5; TRBD1 might be the D (6 bases). The V gene's germline CDR1 is SGHNT and CDR2 YENEEA. V was clipped by 4 bases and J by 4 bases, with 8 bases between them. The CDR3 length is 13 residues. The CDR3 reads CASSWTENQPQHF. The CDR3, as DNA: TGTGCCAGCAGCTGGACAGAGAATCAGCCCCAGCATTTT.

This clone appeared once. V and J are TRBV4-1 and TRBJ2-4; possible D gene TRBD1, 6 bases. The CDR3 consists of 16 residues. V dropped 1 base and J dropped 6 bases, with 16 bases sitting between them. Looked up from germline, CDR1 is MGHRA and CDR2 is YSYEKL. The CDR3 nucleotides read TGCGCCAGCAGCCAAGGGGCTCACATACAGGGAAACATTCAGTACTTC. Its protein product is CASSQGAHIQGNIQYF.

The chain has TRBV2 and TRBJ2-3; 7 positions match TRBD1. CDR1 is SNHLY and CDR2 is FYNNEI in the germline V gene. CDR3 length equals 14 residues. Losses at the gene ends were 8 bases for V and 4 bases for J; bases not matched to a gene: 9. CDR3 nucleotides: TGTGCCAGCCTTGACAGGGTGGCTTCAGATACGCAGTATTTT. As protein: CASLDRVASDTQYF.

V and J are TRBV11-2 and TRBJ2-5; TRBD2 agrees at 9 bases. In germline, CDR1 is SGHAT, CDR2 FQNNGV. Trimming cost V 1 base and J 3 bases; bases outside gene matches: 0. This CDR3 has 14 residues. The CDR3 reads CASSLGGGEETQYF. The CDR3 DNA sequence: TGTGCCAGCAGCTTAGGCGGGGGGGAAGAGACCCAGTACTTC. The variable domain in full, with the rest retrieved from reference TRBV11-2 and TRBJ2-5, is EAGVAQSPRYKIIEKRQSVAFWCNPISGHATLYWYQQILGQGPKLLIQFQNNGVVDDSQLPKDRFSAERLKGVDSTLKIQPAKLEDSAVYLCASSLGGGEETQYFGPGTRLLVL.

V is TRBV6-5 and J is TRBJ1-4; maybe TRBD1 (5 bases). The germline CDR1 and CDR2 sequences are MNHEY and SVGAGI. This CDR3 has 15 amino acids. V was pared by 6 bases and J by 6 bases, with 17 bases between. The CDR3 region is CASSFGGVSHEKLFF. The CDR3 DNA reads as TGTGCCAGCAGCTTCGGGGGAGTTTCCCATGAAAAACTGTTTTTT.

The chain combines TRBV29-1 with TRBJ2-7; perhaps TRBD1 as D (7 bases). The germline V gene encodes CDR1 SQVTM and CDR2 ANQGSEA. The CDR3 has 15 residues. Trimming shortened V by 3 bases and J by 2 bases, and 17 bases separated the two germline ends. This CDR3 reads CSVEAGQGGPYEQYF. The CDR3 DNA reads TGCAGCGTTGAGGCGGGCCAGGGGGGTCCCTACGAGCAGTACTTC.

The gene calls are TRBV28 and TRBJ2-3; 10 positions agree with TRBD2. The CDR3 covers 17 residues. The J segment lost 2 bases and the V segment lost 2 bases, leaving 7 bases of the junction unmatched. Germline V gene lookup returns CDR1 MDHEN and CDR2 SYDVKM. CDR3 sequence (DNA): TGTGCCAGCAGTTTAGGGGTTAGCGGGGGGACCACAGATACGCAGTATTTT. This translates into CASSLGVSGGTTDTQYF.

This clone came up once. The rearrangement uses TRBV10-3 and TRBJ2-7, with 8 bases lining up with TRBD1. Per germline, CDR1 ENHRY and CDR2 SYGVKD. This CDR3 spans 15 amino acids. V lost 0 bases and J lost 7; bases outside the gene matches: 8. Here the CDR3 reads CAISESAGGSREQYV. The CDR3 coding sequence is TGTGCCATCAGTGAGTCAGCAGGGGGCTCGAGGGAGCAGTACGTC.

This clone was counted only a few times. The gene calls are TRBV5-6 and TRBJ1-4; no reliable D call. Looked up from germline, CDR1 is SGHDT and CDR2 is YYEEEE. V lost 3 bases and J lost 0, with 6 bases in between. The CDR3 loop spans 14 amino acids. The CDR3 protein is CASSSFSTNEKLFF. The CDR3 DNA follows: TGTGCCAGCAGCTCGTTCTCAACTAATGAAAAACTGTTTTTT.

This chain joins TRBV5-4 and TRBJ2-5; 7 nucleotides line up with TRBD1. The germline CDR1 and CDR2 sequences are SGHNT and YYREEE (reference sequence). With V trimmed by 3 bases and J by 3 bases, 8 bases remained unmatched. CDR3 size: 15 residues. In nucleotides, the CDR3 is TGTGCCAGCAGCTCCGCAACCGGGACAGAAGAGACCCAGTACTTC. Amino acid sequence: CASSSATGTEETQYF. The whole variable domain, remainder taken from reference TRBV5-4 and TRBJ2-5, is ETGVTQSPTHLIKTRGQQVTLRCSSQSGHNTVSWYQQALGQGPQFIFQYYREEENGRGNFPPRFSGLQFPNYSSELNVNALELDDSALYLCASSSATGTEETQYFGPGTRLLVL.

The chain couples TRBV4-1 to TRBJ2-7, with TRBD1 matching over 7 bases. J gave up 2 bases and V 2 bases, and 6 bases lay outside the gene matches. This CDR3 is 15 amino acids long. Germline assignment: CDR1 MGHRA and CDR2 YSYEKL. CDR3 bases: TGCGCCAGCAGCCAACAAGGGACAGTACCCTACGAGCAGTACTTC. Translation gives CASSQQGTVPYEQYF.

The V call is TRBV6-5, the J call TRBJ2-1; 8 positions agree with TRBD2. CDR3 length: 15 amino acids. Germline V gene lookup returns CDR1 MNHEY and CDR2 SVGAGI. The V and J ends lost 4 bases and 3 bases, in that order; junction bases with no gene match: 5. In DNA, the CDR3 is TGTGCCAGCAGTTGGGGGACTAGGGGCTACAATGAGCAGTTCTTC. Amino acids: CASSWGTRGYNEQFF.

The V and J genes are TRBV27 and TRBJ1-4; 8 nucleotides match TRBD1. CDR3 length: 18 amino acids. Unmatched junction bases numbered 21, after V lost 7 bases and J lost 8 bases. Germline V gives CDR1 MNHEY, CDR2 SMNVEV (reference sequence). Written as DNA, the CDR3 is TGTGCCAGCAAATTTCTACGGACAGGGCGCTTCCAAAAGGAAAAACTGTTTTTT. Amino acids: CASKFLRTGRFQKEKLFF. Based on the CDR3 plus reference TRBV27 and TRBJ1-4, the full variable domain is EAQVTQNPRYLITVTGKKLTVTCSQNMNHEYMSWYRQDPGLGLRQIYYSMNVEVTDKGDVPEGYKVSRKEKRNFPLILESPSPNQTSLYFCASKFLRTGRFQKEKLFFGSGTQLSVL.

CDR3 DNA: TGTGCCAGCACCTGGACTGTGGATGACTACACCTTC. It specifies CASTWTVDDYTF. The rearrangement uses TRBV5-6 and TRBJ1-2; D remains unclear. The length of the CDR3 is 12 residues. Trimming shortened V by 6 bases and J by 10 bases, and 16 bases separated the two germline ends. Germline CDR1 SGHDT, CDR2 YYEEEE.

The chain has TRBV2 and TRBJ1-2; D may be TRBD1 (5 bases). The CDR3 covers 16 residues. The germline V gene has CDR1 SNHLY and CDR2 FYNNEI. V was shortened by 6 bases and J by 1 base, with 18 bases between the two germline ends. This CDR3 is CASSSKARDFNYGYTF. In nucleotides, the CDR3 is TGTGCCAGCAGCAGTAAAGCTCGGGACTTTAACTATGGCTACACCTTC.

This clone was detected only once. The chain combines TRBV5-1 with TRBJ2-2; D is possibly TRBD1 (6 bases). This CDR3 spans 14 amino acids. The germline V gene has CDR1 SGHRS and CDR2 YFSETQ. The V end lost 4 bases, the J end lost 5 bases, and 12 bases lay between the germline ends. The CDR3 DNA follows: TGCGCCAGCAGCCCAGGACAGCCGACCGGGGAGCTGTTTTTT. It translates to CASSPGQPTGELFF.

The V and J genes are TRBV6-6 and TRBJ2-1; 7 bases align to TRBD1. Germline CDR1 and CDR2: MNHNY and SVGAGI (reference sequence). The CDR3 is 15 residues long. J gave up 0 bases and V 5 bases, and 4 bases lay outside the gene matches. CDR3 amino acids: CASSGTASSYNEQFF. CDR3 sequence (DNA): TGTGCCAGCAGTGGGACAGCCAGCTCCTACAATGAGCAGTTCTTC.